This TCR beta chain appears in the sequencing data of a study of regulatory T cells in long-lasting Graves disease. To make TCR beta libraries, researchers used iRepertoire HTBI primers and Arm-PCR of CDR3 regions. TCRdb recomputed calls from the multiplex PCR reads with MiXCR, one row per CDR3 protein. This table holds about 470,000 distinct CDR3 sequences, less than 25% found once. The ends were cut back, 5 bases at V and 0 bases at J, with 17 bases in the middle. This CDR3 has 16 amino acids. CDR1 and CDR2 from the germline V gene are SGHVS and FQNEAQ. This clonotype was observed many times. Its matching antigen is unknown. Findings and limits, study-wide: Thyroid tissue went unstudied; only peripheral blood was examined.

Stated time point: persistent/refractory GD, antithyroid drugs over 5 years with positive TRAb. Extracted PBMC RNA gave rise to the TCR library. The V and J genes are TRBV7-8 and TRBJ2-7, with D perhaps matching TRBD2 (6 bases). The source was peripheral blood mononuclear cells (PBMCs), collected when the disease was refractory, from a patient treated with antithyroid drugs. The clonotype was recovered from a female donor with Graves disease. The CDR3 protein is CASSPAGIPNSYEQYF. As DNA, the CDR3 is TGTGCCAGCAGCCCTGCGGGGATTCCTAACTCCTACGAGCAGTACTTC.